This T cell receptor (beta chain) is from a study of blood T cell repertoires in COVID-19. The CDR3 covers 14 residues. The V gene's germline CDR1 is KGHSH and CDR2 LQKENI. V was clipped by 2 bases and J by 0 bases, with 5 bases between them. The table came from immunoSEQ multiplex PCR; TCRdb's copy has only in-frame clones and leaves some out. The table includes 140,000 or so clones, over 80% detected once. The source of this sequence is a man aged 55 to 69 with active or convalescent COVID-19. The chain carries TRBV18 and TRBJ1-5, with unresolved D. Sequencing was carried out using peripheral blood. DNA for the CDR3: TGTGCCAGCTCACCATCCTATAGCAATCAGCCCCAGCATTTT. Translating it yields CASSPSYSNQPQHF.